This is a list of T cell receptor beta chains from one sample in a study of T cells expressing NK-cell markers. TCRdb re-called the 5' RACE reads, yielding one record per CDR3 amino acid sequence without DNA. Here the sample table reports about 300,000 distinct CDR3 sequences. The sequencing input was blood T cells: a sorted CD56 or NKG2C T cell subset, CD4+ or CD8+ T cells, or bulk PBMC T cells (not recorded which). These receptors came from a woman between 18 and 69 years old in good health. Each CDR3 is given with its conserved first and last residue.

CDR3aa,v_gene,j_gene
CASSPRRSSDYEQYF,TRBV7-2,TRBJ2-7
CSATDPPGDTQYF,TRBV20-1,TRBJ2-3
CASSRQGPSNTGELFF,TRBV5-1,TRBJ2-2
CASSLTVENAQYF,TRBV7-2,TRBJ2-3
CASRRTSDEQFF,TRBV6-5,TRBJ2-1
CASSLDSGTSGREAKNIQYF,TRBV11-2,TRBJ2-4
CASRPGPSTDTQYF,TRBV12-3/TRBV12-4,TRBJ2-3
CASSRPGGSAEAFF,TRBV6-1,TRBJ1-1
CASSEEGSGSVKFF,TRBV2,TRBJ2-1
CASSLTGAGSNQPQHF,TRBV7-2,TRBJ1-5
CASSPDRGRGQPQHF,TRBV12-3/TRBV12-4,TRBJ1-5
CASSQDTAGSTDTQYF,TRBV3-1,TRBJ2-3
CASRMTVRDTEAFF,TRBV12-3/TRBV12-4,TRBJ1-1
CASSSKGGQPQHF,TRBV7-3,TRBJ1-5
CASSLLGLAGVNEQFF,TRBV11-2,TRBJ2-1
CASSWIPGDIYGYTF,TRBV5-1,TRBJ1-2
CSARGTVSGNTIYF,TRBV20-1,TRBJ1-3
CASSPELAGSSSTDTQYF,TRBV5-1,TRBJ2-3
CASSRRLAGTREQYF,TRBV12-3/TRBV12-4,TRBJ2-7
CASSGQGANSPLHF,TRBV3-1,TRBJ1-6
CSVGVSTYEQYF,TRBV20-1,TRBJ2-7
CSARIELERFSGVSTDTQYF,TRBV20-1,TRBJ2-3
CASSRGGAHLYGYTF,TRBV28,TRBJ1-2
CSARKASDSYNEQFF,TRBV20-1,TRBJ2-1
CASRLQGTNEKLFF,TRBV12-3/TRBV12-4,TRBJ1-4
CAWSPSGGKNIQYF,TRBV30,TRBJ2-4
CSALDRVPGANVLTF,TRBV20-1,TRBJ2-6
CASRIGADWVF,TRBV5-6,TRBJ2-1
CSAIRIRGLQFF,TRBV20-1,TRBJ2-1
CASSRTGAGYGYTF,TRBV12-3/TRBV12-4,TRBJ1-2
CASSGTGFRQTQYF,TRBV9,TRBJ2-5
CSARAPDRDGNEQFF,TRBV20-1,TRBJ2-1
CSARDMQGGGNQPQHF,TRBV20-1,TRBJ1-5
CASSLRGLPETQYF,TRBV12-3/TRBV12-4,TRBJ2-5
CSAENRESSGNTIYF,TRBV20-1,TRBJ1-3
CSARDGRGGKDTQYF,TRBV20-1,TRBJ2-3
CASSLGGGVGQETQYF,TRBV5-6,TRBJ2-5
CSDLTSGRSDTQYF,TRBV29-1,TRBJ2-3
CASSQDRLGSARRETQYF,TRBV4-2,TRBJ2-5
CASSPPQPRDEQFF,TRBV18,TRBJ2-1
CASSYLSLGGDTQYF,TRBV6-5,TRBJ2-3
CASSDRGRAGNTIYF,TRBV10-2,TRBJ1-3
CASSRGPGGDYEQYF,TRBV5-1,TRBJ2-7